These 17 T cell receptor beta chains were all obtained from the same sample, sequenced in a study of T cells after yellow fever vaccination. TCRdb re-called the 5' RACE reads through MiXCR, storing one row per CDR3 protein. This sample has 400,000 to 650,000 distinct CDR3 sequences, with 21% found just once. Sequencing used PBMCs, obtained roughly 20 days after the first yellow fever vaccination. These receptors came from a man aged 18 to 29 who received the YFV17D yellow fever vaccine.

V is TRBV5-4 and J is TRBJ2-1, with a weak D call TRBD2 (6 bases). The V end was cut by 6 bases, the J end by 10 bases, with 26 bases between. CDR3 length: 16 residues. Per the germline V gene, CDR1 is SGHNT and CDR2 is YYREEE (reference sequence). The CDR3 nucleotides are TGTGCCAGCACCTCCGGGTCGCTAGACTCTGGGAGGGAGCAGTTCTTC. This gives the protein CASTSGSLDSGREQFF. Filled out from reference TRBV5-4 and TRBJ2-1, the complete variable domain reads ETGVTQSPTHLIKTRGQQVTLRCSSQSGHNTVSWYQQALGQGPQFIFQYYREEENGRGNFPPRFSGLQFPNYSSELNVNALELDDSALYLCASTSGSLDSGREQFFGPGTRLTVL.

The chain couples TRBV4-2 to TRBJ2-7; D gene uncertain. CDR1 and CDR2 from the germline V gene are LGHNA and YNFKEQ. With 0 bases removed from V and 3 bases from J, the gap between germline ends came to 9 bases. CDR3 length: 14 residues. CDR3 sequence: CASSQDRVDYEQYF. The CDR3 bases are TGTGCCAGCAGCCAAGATCGGGTGGACTACGAGCAGTACTTC.

The V and J genes are TRBV19 and TRBJ2-7; no clear D gene. The length of the CDR3 is 13 residues. Trimming shortened V by 5 bases and J by 2 bases, and 10 bases separated the two germline ends. Germline CDR1 LNHDA, CDR2 SQIVND (reference sequence). The CDR3 region has the DNA TGTGCCAGTAGTCGGGCGGAGACCTACGAGCAGTACTTC. Its protein is CASSRAETYEQYF.

This chain connects TRBV10-3 to TRBJ2-7, with 7 bases aligning to TRBD2. Germline assignment: CDR1 ENHRY and CDR2 SYGVKD. Trimming cost V 6 bases and J 3 bases; bases outside gene matches: 5. This CDR3 comprises 13 residues. CDR3 DNA sequence: TGTGCCATCAGCCGGGGGGATGTCTACGAGCAGTACTTC. It encodes CAISRGDVYEQYF.

The V gene is TRBV6-2 or TRBV6-3, the J gene TRBJ2-2; no clear D. Trimming removed 6 bases from V and 7 bases from J, with 12 bases in between. The germline V gene has CDR1 MNHEY and CDR2 SVGEGT. This CDR3 has 13 amino acids. The CDR3 coding sequence is TGTGCCAGCAGGAACAGTGGCGTCGGGGAGCTGTTTTTT. Encoded protein: CASRNSGVGELFF.

This clonotype was detected a few times. CDR3 DNA sequence: TGCAGTGCTAGATCCCCGACTAGCGGGGGGCCAGATACGCAGTATTTT. Its protein is CSARSPTSGGPDTQYF. The chain employs TRBV20-1 and TRBJ2-3, with 13 bases identical to TRBD2. Trimming cost V 2 bases and J 4 bases; bases outside gene matches: 6. The CDR3 is 16 amino acids. In germline, CDR1 is DFQATT, CDR2 SNEGSKA (reference sequence).

This clonotype was seen a handful of times. V usage is TRBV20-1 and J usage is TRBJ2-5; D not resolved. Trimming pared 3 bases from V and 1 base from J, leaving 9 bases between. Germline CDR1 is DFQATT and CDR2 is SNEGSKA (reference sequence). The CDR3 contains 13 residues. The CDR3 loop is CSASQASQETQYF. Written as DNA, the CDR3 is TGCAGTGCTAGTCAGGCCAGCCAAGAGACCCAGTACTTC.

This clonotype was seen a handful of times. V gene TRBV12-3 or TRBV12-4 combines with J gene TRBJ2-2, with 8 nucleotides matching TRBD1. The CDR3 totals 14 residues. J was trimmed by 7 bases and V by 4 bases; bases with no gene match: 5. CDR3 DNA: TGTGCCAGCAGTTCCCAGGGGGCCGGCGGGGAGCTGTTTTTT. Its translation is CASSSQGAGGELFF.

V and J are TRBV20-1 and TRBJ1-1; TRBD1 matches 10 bases. Trimming took 0 bases from V and 2 from J; bases not matched to a gene: 6. This CDR3 region has 16 residues. Per germline, CDR1 DFQATT and CDR2 SNEGSKA (reference sequence). The CDR3 sequence is CSAREFDRGPNTEAFF. CDR3 sequence (DNA): TGCAGTGCTAGAGAGTTCGACAGGGGGCCAAACACTGAAGCTTTCTTT.

This clonotype has more than one count but fewer than ten. CDR3 amino acids: CASTDFPRNIQYF. The CDR3 DNA follows: TGTGCCAGCACGGACTTCCCTCGGAACATTCAGTACTTC. The genes are TRBV6-2 or TRBV6-3 and TRBJ2-4; possible D gene TRBD2, 5 bases. Germline V gene data show CDR1 as MNHEY and CDR2 as SVGEGT. The CDR3 has 13 amino acids. Trimming shortened V by 7 bases and J by 7 bases, and 14 bases separated the two germline ends.

The J gene is TRBJ1-5, the V gene TRBV6-1; the D is unclear. The CDR3 spans 13 residues. Germline V lookup: CDR1 MNHNS, CDR2 SASEGT. The V end lost 6 bases, the J end lost 7 bases, and 13 bases lay between the germline ends. The CDR3, as DNA: TGTGCCAGCAGAGAACGAATCGGGCAGCCCCAGCATTTT. Residues: CASRERIGQPQHF.

The chain carries TRBV19 and TRBJ2-5; possible D gene TRBD2, 6 bases. The CDR3 consists of 13 residues. The V gene lost 1 base and the J gene lost 5 bases, with 8 bases spanning the gap. Germline V gene data show CDR1 as LNHDA and CDR2 as SQIVND (reference sequence). This CDR3 is CASSIAAGETQYF. The CDR3 region has the DNA TGTGCCAGTAGTATAGCGGCGGGGGAGACCCAGTACTTC.

The rearrangement joins TRBV7-9 to TRBJ2-3; D possibly matches TRBD1 or TRBD2 (5 bases each). V shed 5 bases and J shed 0 bases, with 15 bases lying between them. The CDR3 is 16 amino acids. The germline CDR1 and CDR2 sequences are SEHNR and FQNEAQ (reference sequence). DNA for the CDR3: TGTGCCAGCAGCGCCCGGGGCCTCTACAGCACAGATACGCAGTATTTT. This translates into CASSARGLYSTDTQYF. The full variable domain, its missing parts supplied by reference TRBV7-9 and TRBJ2-3, is DTGVSQNPRHKITKRGQNVTFRCDPISEHNRLYWYRQTLGQGPEFLTYFQNEAQLEKSRLLSDRFSAERPKGSFSTLEIQRTEQGDSAMYLCASSARGLYSTDTQYFGPGTRLTVL.

This clonotype was observed many times. The chain employs TRBV28 and TRBJ2-5, with 10 bases matching TRBD2. CDR3 length: 14 amino acids. J lost 5 bases, V lost 3 bases, and 3 bases had no gene match. The germline gives CDR1 MDHEN, CDR2 SYDVKM. The CDR3 nucleotides are TGTGCCAGCAGTTTGGCTAGCGGGGGCGAGACCCAGTACTTC. Translation gives CASSLASGGETQYF.

The sample holds many counts of this clonotype. This rearrangement joins TRBV6-1 to TRBJ1-6, with TRBD1 matching 7 bases. The CDR3 consists of 14 residues. V was clipped by 8 bases and J by 7 bases; unmatched bases: 8. Germline V gene sequence: CDR1 MNHNS, CDR2 SASEGT. In DNA, the CDR3 is TGTGCCAGCCGATATCTGACAGGGAATTCACCCCTCCACTTT. Protein: CASRYLTGNSPLHF.

This clonotype was counted at least ten times. V usage is TRBV11-2 and J usage is TRBJ1-4; TRBD1 aligns across 8 bases. The CDR3 consists of 14 residues. CDR1 and CDR2 from the germline V gene are SGHAT and FQNNGV. The trim removed 4 bases at V and 7 bases at J, leaving 5 bases unmatched. The chain's CDR3 is CASSSRTGIEKLFF. The CDR3 coding sequence is TGTGCCAGCAGCTCCAGGACAGGGATTGAAAAACTGTTTTTT.

This clonotype was recorded at least ten times. The chain joins TRBV5-1 to TRBJ2-5; D is unresolved. The CDR3 runs 10 residues. Germline V gene lookup returns CDR1 SGHRS and CDR2 YFSETQ. V dropped 5 bases and J dropped 5 bases, with 4 bases sitting between them. The CDR3 DNA follows: TGCGCCAGCAGTGCCGAGACCCAGTACTTC. Translation gives CASSAETQYF.